One T cell receptor beta chain is described in this entry. These data belong to a study of cytomegalovirus exposure and HLA in healthy donors. In the PCR, 60 Vbeta and 13 Jbeta primers were used. Repertoires were generated with immunoSEQ multiplex PCR, while TCRdb's copy carries only in-frame clones and drops some. The sample is made up of roughly 110,000 clones, and the top ten hold about 3.8% of it. Germline V gene lookup returns CDR1 SGHRS and CDR2 YFSETQ. The CDR3 has 16 amino acids. With V trimmed by 5 bases and J by 6 bases, 14 bases remained unmatched. This TCR was sampled from a man in his thirties or forties in good health and CMV-seronegative. V usage is TRBV5-1 and J usage is TRBJ2-5; TRBD1 aligns across 9 bases. Sequenced material: PBMCs. The DNA for the CDR3 is TGCGCCAGCAGTCCTGAACCCGACAGGGGGAGTAAGACCCAGTACTTC. Its protein is CASSPEPDRGSKTQYF.